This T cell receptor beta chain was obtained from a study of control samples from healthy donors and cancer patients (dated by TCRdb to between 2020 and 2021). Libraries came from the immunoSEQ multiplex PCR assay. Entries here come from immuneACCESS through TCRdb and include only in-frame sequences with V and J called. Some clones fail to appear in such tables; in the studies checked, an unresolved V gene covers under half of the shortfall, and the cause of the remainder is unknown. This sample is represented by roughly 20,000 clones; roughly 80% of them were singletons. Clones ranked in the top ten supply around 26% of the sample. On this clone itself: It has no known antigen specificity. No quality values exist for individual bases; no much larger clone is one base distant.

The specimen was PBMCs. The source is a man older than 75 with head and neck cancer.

The CDR3 has the sequence CASSLTRGTEAFF. The DNA sequence is TGTGCCAGCAGCTTAACGAGGGGCACTGAAGCTTTCTTT. The sequence is built from TRBV7-3 and TRBJ1-1; D gene: possibly TRBD1, on 5 matching bases. The germline V gene encodes CDR1 SGHTA and CDR2 FQGTGA. Taken from cysteine to phenylalanine, the CDR3 has 13 residues. Only the CDR3 DNA is retained, 39 bases long and in frame from the first base. Trimming costs V 0 bases and J 4 bases, and their ends lie 6 bases apart.